A selection of T cell receptor beta chains follows, all from one sample in a study of shared clonotypes between healthy human individuals. Measured with immunoSEQ multiplex PCR; TCRdb has only the in-frame clones, and not every one. The repertoire holds about 1 million clones, about 77% seen once, with over 1.3% in the top ten. The sequenced material came from memory CD4+ T cells sorted from blood. The receptors were gathered from a young man in good health. Both conserved end residues are part of each CDR3. The order of the fields is D gene, J gene, V gene, CDR3 protein. D genes are given only for firm matches.

>TRBD1|TRBJ1-1|TRBV5-1
CASSPRGQGGSNTEAFF
>TRBD1|TRBJ1-1|TRBV6-1
CASSSPDRAGTEAFF
>-|TRBJ1-1|TRBV30
CAWSLQGNTEAFF
>-|TRBJ1-3|TRBV20-1
CSAEAGNTIYF
>-|TRBJ1-1|TRBV5-6
CASSSGGVDTEAFF
>-|TRBJ1-1|TRBV6-5
CASSFRTSEAFF
>-|TRBJ1-1|TRBV30
CAWSVGINTEAFF
>-|TRBJ1-4|TRBV4-1
CASSRDGVAIGEKLFF
>-|TRBJ2-7|TRBV10-3
CAISKSSYEQYF
>TRBD1|TRBJ1-5|TRBV4-2
CASSPRDRGGQPQHF
>-|TRBJ2-1|TRBV10-3
CAISESGGPNNEQFF
>-|TRBJ1-1|TRBV6-1
CASSEGMGLGNTEAFF
>TRBD2|TRBJ2-1|TRBV7-8
CASSLPREGLAGGPYNEQFF
>-|TRBJ1-1|TRBV6-1
CASSELGGAFF
>TRBD2|TRBJ2-5|TRBV7-2
CASSPDHRGLVGPQYF
>-|TRBJ1-6|TRBV4-1
CASSQVGNRAYNSPLHF
>TRBD1|TRBJ1-2|TRBV27
CASSSKGQGAYGYTF
>-|TRBJ2-6|TRBV4-1
CASSQDQYSLSGANVLTF
>TRBD2|TRBJ2-3|TRBV9
CASSVGASGTSTDTQYF
>-|TRBJ2-5|TRBV6-5
CASSPVRLETQYF
>-|TRBJ1-5|TRBV6-5
CAVQGSNQPQHF
>-|TRBJ2-7|TRBV28
CASMGRAYEQYF
>-|TRBJ2-5|TRBV25-1
CASRGVVPKETQYF
>TRBD2|TRBJ2-3|TRBV11-3
CASSAGTKGTDTQYF
>TRBD2|TRBJ2-1|TRBV5-5
CASSGIAGYNEQFF
>TRBD1|TRBJ2-6|TRBV25-1
CACSNRGLSGANVLTF
>-|TRBJ2-3|TRBV18
CASSLFSTDTQYF
>TRBD1|TRBJ1-4|TRBV9
CASSAGQGNEKLFF
>TRBD1|TRBJ2-1|TRBV5-4
CASSWGQGNEQFF